Presented here are 3 T cell receptor beta chains from one specimen sequenced in a study of T cell changes during pregnancy in multiple sclerosis. The assay was immunoSEQ multiplex PCR, and TCRdb's table has in-frame clones only and misses some. The sample has about 61,000 clones, 90% seen once. The sample in question was peripheral blood, obtained in the first trimester of pregnancy. All receptors derive from a female donor in good health, enrolled as a control in a pregnancy study.

This clone was picked up a small number of times. The chain combines TRBV30 with TRBJ1-4, with a tentative D call TRBD1 (5 bases). The germline V and J ends were trimmed by 3 bases and 8 bases, with 16 bases remaining between them. Per the germline V gene, CDR1 is GTSNPN and CDR2 is SVGIG (reference sequence). The CDR3 covers 14 residues. The CDR3 region is CAWRIESKGEKLFF. DNA for the CDR3: TGTGCCTGGAGGATCGAGTCGAAGGGGGAAAAACTGTTTTTT.

The J gene is TRBJ1-4, the V gene TRBV13, with 7 bases aligning to TRBD1. Germline loops: CDR1 PRHDT, CDR2 FYEKMQ (reference sequence). The CDR3 spans 14 residues. V was pared by 6 bases and J by 3 bases, with 4 bases of the junction left unmatched. The CDR3, as DNA: TGTGCCAGCAGGAGGGGACAGCCTAATGAAAAACTGTTTTTT. Protein sequence: CASRRGQPNEKLFF.

V and J are TRBV30 and TRBJ2-7; D gene ambiguous. The CDR3 contains 12 residues. Looked up from germline, CDR1 is GTSNPN and CDR2 is SVGIG (reference sequence). V gave up 2 bases and J gave up 4 bases, with 9 bases separating them. The CDR3 protein is CAWSLDRYEQYF. In DNA, the CDR3 is TGTGCCTGGAGTCTAGACCGATACGAGCAGTACTTC.